This T cell receptor beta chain was sequenced in a study of OX40 agonist ivuxolimab in advanced cancers. Study summary: Ivuxolimab was administered intravenously to patients at 0.01 to 10 mg/kg every 2 weeks. At roughly 83% male, the cohort had a mean age of approximately 64 years, ranging from about 23 to 79.

Clones were read by immunoSEQ multiplex PCR, and TCRdb kept only the in-frame ones, dropping some. The repertoire has 71,000 or so clones, 85% to 90% of them found once; the top ten carry approximately 1.1%. The CDR3 consists of 16 residues. V lost 1 base, J lost 9 bases, and 10 bases stayed unmatched. CDR1 LGHNA and CDR2 YNFKEQ come from the germline V gene. Whole-study results and caveats: Some of the lowest clonal expansion was seen in partial responders at 0.1-3.0 mg/kg. CD4+ T cells averaged fewer expanded clones than CD8+ T cells.

On this clone: The target antigen is unknown.

The chain has TRBV4-2 and TRBJ2-1; 9 bases are shared with TRBD2. The TCR was taken from an adult with an advanced solid tumor such as melanoma, head and neck, liver or kidney cancer. The source material was CD4+ or CD8+ T cells sorted from blood, sampled in a trial of the OX40 agonist ivuxolimab. The CDR3 loop is CASSQGFSGSYLEQFF. CDR3 in DNA: TGTGCCAGCAGCCAAGGGTTTAGCGGGAGTTATCTTGAGCAGTTCTTC.